This T cell receptor (beta chain) came from a study of shared clonotypes between healthy human individuals. Looking at the study overall: Donor composition was a couple of women and three men, aged 18 to 49. General study results and limits: The study drew on few donors, limiting represented genetic and exposure-history diversity. Across a few donors, naive CD4 shared 5% to 6%, naive CD8 around 3.5%, memory CD4 approximately 2.5%, memory CD8 0.35% to 0.5%.

A note on this clone: Its antigen is undetermined.

TCRdb's table, derived via immunoSEQ multiplex PCR, lists solely in-frame clones and lacks some. The top ten clones hold approximately 0.4% of a sample with 1.4 million or so clones, roughly 98.5% of them seen once. Splitting the CD4+ cells yielded a CD45RA+ naive subset and a CD45RA-negative memory subset. The CDR3 loop spans 14 amino acids. V lost 3 bases, J lost 2 bases, and 11 bases lay in between. The germline V gene has CDR1 SEHNR and CDR2 FQNEAQ (reference sequence). The V call is TRBV7-9, the J call TRBJ2-7, with D maybe TRBD2 (5 bases). The sequence was obtained from a man aged 30 to 45 in good health. Sequencing was done on a sample of naive CD4+ T cells sorted from blood. Regarding subset: CD45RA+ positively selected. In DNA form, the CDR3 reads TGTGCCAGCAGCTTCGGGATGCCGGCCTACGAGCAGTACTTC. Residues: CASSFGMPAYEQYF. The whole variable domain, filled in from reference TRBV7-9 and TRBJ2-7, reads DTGVSQNPRHKITKRGQNVTFRCDPISEHNRLYWYRQTLGQGPEFLTYFQNEAQLEKSRLLSDRFSAERPKGSFSTLEIQRTEQGDSAMYLCASSFGMPAYEQYFGPGTRLTVT.